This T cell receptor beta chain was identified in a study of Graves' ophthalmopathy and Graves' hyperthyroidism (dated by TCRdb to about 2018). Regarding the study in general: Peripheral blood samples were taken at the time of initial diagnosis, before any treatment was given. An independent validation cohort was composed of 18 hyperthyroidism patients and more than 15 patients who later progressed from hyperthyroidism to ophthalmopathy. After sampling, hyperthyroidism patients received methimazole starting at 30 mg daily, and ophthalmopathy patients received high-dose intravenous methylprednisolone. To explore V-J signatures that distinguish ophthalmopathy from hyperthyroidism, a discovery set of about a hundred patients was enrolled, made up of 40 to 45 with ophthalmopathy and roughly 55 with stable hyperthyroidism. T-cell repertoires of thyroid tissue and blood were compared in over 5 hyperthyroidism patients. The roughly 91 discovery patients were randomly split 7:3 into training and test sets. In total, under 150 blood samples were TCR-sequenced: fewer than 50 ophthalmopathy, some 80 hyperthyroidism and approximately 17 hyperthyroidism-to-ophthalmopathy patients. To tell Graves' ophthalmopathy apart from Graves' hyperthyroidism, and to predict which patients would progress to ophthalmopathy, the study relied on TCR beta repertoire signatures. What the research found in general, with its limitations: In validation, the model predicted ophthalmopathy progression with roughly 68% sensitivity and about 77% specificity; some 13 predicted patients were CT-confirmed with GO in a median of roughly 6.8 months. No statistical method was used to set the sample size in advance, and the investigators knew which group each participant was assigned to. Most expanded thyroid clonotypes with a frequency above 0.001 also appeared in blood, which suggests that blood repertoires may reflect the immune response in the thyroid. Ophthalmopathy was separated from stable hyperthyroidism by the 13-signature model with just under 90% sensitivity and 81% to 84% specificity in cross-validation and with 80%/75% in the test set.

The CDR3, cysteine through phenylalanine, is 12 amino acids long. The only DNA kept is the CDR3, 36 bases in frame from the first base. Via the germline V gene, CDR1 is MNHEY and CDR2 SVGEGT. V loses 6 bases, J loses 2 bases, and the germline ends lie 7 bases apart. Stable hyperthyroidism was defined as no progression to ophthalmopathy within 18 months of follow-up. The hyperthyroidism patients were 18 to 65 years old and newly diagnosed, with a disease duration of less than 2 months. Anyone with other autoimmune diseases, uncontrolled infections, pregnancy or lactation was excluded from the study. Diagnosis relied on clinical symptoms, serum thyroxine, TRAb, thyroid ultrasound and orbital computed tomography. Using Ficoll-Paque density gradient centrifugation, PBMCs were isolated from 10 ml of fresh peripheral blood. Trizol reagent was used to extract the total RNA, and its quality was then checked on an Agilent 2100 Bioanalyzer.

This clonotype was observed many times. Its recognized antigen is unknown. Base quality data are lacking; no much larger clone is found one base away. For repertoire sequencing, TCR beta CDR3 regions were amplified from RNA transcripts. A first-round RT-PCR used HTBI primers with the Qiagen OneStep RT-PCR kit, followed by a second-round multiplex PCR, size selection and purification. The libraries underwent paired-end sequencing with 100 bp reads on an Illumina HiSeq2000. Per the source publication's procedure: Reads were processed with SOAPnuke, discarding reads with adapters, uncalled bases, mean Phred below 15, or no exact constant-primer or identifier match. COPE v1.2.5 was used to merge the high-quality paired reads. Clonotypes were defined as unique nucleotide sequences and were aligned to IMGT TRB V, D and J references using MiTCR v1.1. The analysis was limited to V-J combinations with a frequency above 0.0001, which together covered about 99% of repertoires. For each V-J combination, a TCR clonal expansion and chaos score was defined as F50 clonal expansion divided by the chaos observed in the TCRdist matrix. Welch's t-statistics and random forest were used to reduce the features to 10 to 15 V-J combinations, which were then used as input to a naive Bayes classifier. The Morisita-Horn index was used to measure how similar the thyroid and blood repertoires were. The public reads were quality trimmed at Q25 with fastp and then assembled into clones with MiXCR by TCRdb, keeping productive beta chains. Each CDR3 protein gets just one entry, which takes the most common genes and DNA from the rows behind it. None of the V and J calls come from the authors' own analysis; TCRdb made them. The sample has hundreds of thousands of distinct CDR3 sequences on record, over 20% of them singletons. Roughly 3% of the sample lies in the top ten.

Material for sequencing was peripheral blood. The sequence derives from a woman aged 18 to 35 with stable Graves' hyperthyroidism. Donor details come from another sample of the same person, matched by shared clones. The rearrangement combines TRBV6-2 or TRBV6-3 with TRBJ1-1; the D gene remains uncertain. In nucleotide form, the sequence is TGTGCCAGCAGAAGGATCAACACTGAAGCTTTCTTT. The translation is CASRRINTEAFF.